This T cell receptor beta chain was obtained from a study of pediatric ulcerative colitis. Study-level results: Compared with controls, ulcerative colitis showed greater blood-rectum clone sharing.

The length of the CDR3 is 15 residues. V was clipped by 2 bases and J by 10 bases; unmatched bases: 5. Germline lookup yields CDR1 ENHRY and CDR2 SYGVKD. Assay: immunoSEQ multiplex PCR; the TCRdb copy retains only in-frame clones and omits some. The table has around 68,000 clones, 77% seen once. Ulcerative colitis patients received no immunosuppressive medication before the diagnostic colonoscopy. The blood sample was taken during the colonoscopy visit. With regard to this clone: Its antigen is not known.

Material: blood. The TCR originated in a boy aged 5-17 years with moderate ulcerative colitis. V is TRBV10-3 and J is TRBJ1-4, with TRBD1 matching 12 bases. The chain's CDR3 is CAISEAGTGGRKLFF. CDR3 DNA: TGTGCCATCAGTGAGGCCGGGACAGGGGGCCGAAAACTGTTTTTT.